The T cell receptor (beta chain) described here comes from a study of OX40 agonist ivuxolimab in advanced cancers. Describing the broader study: Ivuxolimab, which targeted the costimulatory receptor OX40 (CD134), was an agonistic, fully human IgG2 monoclonal antibody. Three dose-escalation patients achieved partial responses, one with hepatocellular carcinoma and two with cutaneous melanoma. Patients were allowed to have had prior anti-PD-1, anti-PD-L1 or anti-CTLA-4 therapy, and less than 45% of the dose-escalation patients had previously received checkpoint inhibitors. Among the approximately 50 dose-escalation patients, approximately 20 had hepatocellular carcinoma, roughly 15 melanoma, 9 renal cell carcinoma and 9 head and neck cancer. Intravenous ivuxolimab was administered to patients every 2 weeks at six dose levels: 0.01, 0.1, 0.3, 1.5, 3 and 10 mg/kg. The monotherapy dose-escalation portion (N ≈ 56 patients) of the phase I ivuxolimab trial is reported in the paper. Peripheral TCRbeta sequencing aimed to test whether ivuxolimab altered TCR sequence diversity and caused clonal T-cell expansion. The dose-escalation cohort was about 83% male with a mean age of about 65 years, ranging from roughly 20 to 80.

The trial excluded patients who had a history of autoimmune disease or were on systemic immunosuppression. In every dose cohort, peripheral blood was drawn for TCR sequencing at baseline, cycle 4 day 1, and cycle 7 day 1. The samples were drawn from a first-in-human, open-label, multicenter phase I dose-escalation trial of ivuxolimab. The trial enrolled adults with locally advanced or metastatic head and neck squamous cell, hepatocellular, melanoma or renal cell carcinoma. Before TCR sequencing, CD4+ T cells and CD8+ T cells were sorted from peripheral blood as separate populations. Inclusive of the bounding cysteine and phenylalanine, the CDR3 is 13 residues long. Just the 39-base CDR3 DNA is kept, in frame starting at base 1. According to the germline V gene, CDR1 reads MGHRA and CDR2 reads YSYEKL. V was cut back by 1 base and J by 2 bases, leaving a gap of 4 bases between them. Beyond this particular receptor, the publication reports: After ivuxolimab, CD8+ T cells had more expanded clones than CD4+ T cells on average. Low levels of normalized T-cell clonal expansion were also seen in some patients who did not respond. Which antigens the clonally expanded peripheral T cells were specific for was not determined. Partial responders in the 0.1-3.0 mg/kg groups had among the lowest normalized peripheral clonal expansion, especially among CD8+ T cells. Clonal expansion of both CD4+ and CD8+ blood T cells was observed from baseline to week 6 at doses 0.1 to 3.0 mg/kg.

Genomic DNA was isolated from the sorted cells so that the TCRbeta CDR3 region could be sequenced. TCRbeta CDR3 regions were sequenced using the immunoSEQ Assay. Held by TCRdb, this immuneACCESS table contains in-frame sequences only and omits some clones. Under half of the omission traces to an unresolved V gene where checked; the cause of the rest is unknown. The sample yields roughly 9,400 clones; approximately 66% were counted once. 25% to 35% of the sample rests with the top ten. Concerning this clone: Its antigen is unknown. The record has no base qualities; no much larger clone is one base away.

This receptor was obtained from an adult with an advanced solid tumor such as melanoma, head and neck, liver or kidney cancer. Here the sequenced sample was CD4+ or CD8+ T cells sorted from blood, taken in a trial of the OX40 agonist ivuxolimab. The V and J segments used are TRBV4-1 and TRBJ2-3, with no D gene named confidently. The CDR3 region: CASSQVTTDTQYF. Here is the DNA: TGCGCCAGCAGCCAAGTGACCACAGATACGCAGTATTTT.